The 10 T cell receptor beta chains given below trace back to one sample, sequenced in a study of blood T cell repertoires in COVID-19. Only in-frame clones appear in the TCRdb table, and some are missing; sequencing was by immunoSEQ multiplex PCR. This table has tens of thousands of clones, less than 90% appearing once. Source material: peripheral blood. The receptors were gathered from a man between 65 and 79 years old with acute or convalescent COVID-19.

The V gene is TRBV19, the J gene TRBJ1-1; TRBD1 is a possible D gene (6 bases). CDR1 and CDR2 from the germline V gene are LNHDA and SQIVND (reference sequence). The CDR3 runs 14 residues. Trimming shortened V by 7 bases and J by 1 base, and 13 bases separated the two germline ends. This chain's CDR3 is CASMPGQTNTEAFF. The CDR3 DNA reads TGTGCCAGTATGCCCGGACAGACGAACACTGAAGCTTTCTTT.

The V gene is TRBV12-3 or TRBV12-4, the J gene TRBJ2-7, with D tentatively TRBD2 (6 bases). The CDR3 spans 10 residues. V lost 3 bases and J lost 10, with 7 bases in between. The DNA for the CDR3 is TGTGCCAGCAGTTTCGGGAGTCAGTACTTC. It encodes CASSFGSQYF.

V is TRBV5-1 and J is TRBJ2-5, with 9 nucleotides matching TRBD1. Germline CDR1 and CDR2: SGHRS and YFSETQ. Unmatched junction bases numbered 8, after V lost 7 bases and J lost 4 bases. The CDR3 extends over 14 amino acids. CDR3 in amino acids: CASVLGTGRETQYF. The CDR3 coding sequence is TGCGCCAGCGTCCTGGGGACAGGGAGAGAGACCCAGTACTTC.

The gene calls are TRBV5-1 and TRBJ2-2; weak D call: TRBD2 (6 bases). This CDR3 is built from 14 residues. Germline CDR1 is SGHRS and CDR2 is YFSETQ. V was cut by 7 bases and J by 4 bases, with 14 bases left in between. The CDR3 here is CASEAQGGTGELFF. DNA of the CDR3: TGCGCCAGCGAGGCCCAGGGAGGCACCGGGGAGCTGTTTTTT.

This sequence joins TRBV7-2 and TRBJ2-1; 12 bases match TRBD2. Germline values: CDR1 SGHTA, CDR2 FQGNSA. The CDR3 length is 18 residues. V trimming: 4 bases; J trimming: 1 base; junction bases outside the gene matches: 8. DNA for the CDR3: TGTGCCAGCAGCTCCTTTGGACTAGCGGGATTATCCTACAATGAGCAGTTCTTC. Amino acids: CASSSFGLAGLSYNEQFF.

This sequence joins TRBV10-3 and TRBJ2-1; TRBD2 aligns across 12 bases. CDR1 is ENHRY and CDR2 is SYGVKD in the germline V gene. With V trimmed by 6 bases and J by 0 bases, 3 bases remained unmatched. The CDR3 covers 16 residues. The CDR3 region has the DNA TGTGCCATCAGGATGACTAGCGGGAGCTCCTACAATGAGCAGTTCTTC. It codes for CAIRMTSGSSYNEQFF.

The V gene is TRBV21-1, the J gene TRBJ2-7; TRBD2 is the table's D call and was not checked against the DNA. TRBV21-1 is marked as a pseudogene. There are 16 residues in the CDR3. CDR3 coding DNA: TGTGCCAGCAGACGGGGCGAGCGGGAGGCATCCTACGAGCAGTACTTC. Its protein product is CASRRGEREASYEQYF.

The chain carries TRBV6-5 and TRBJ2-7; TRBD1 is a possible D gene (5 bases). V lost 6 bases and J lost 2, with 11 bases in between. The CDR3 has 13 residues. CDR1 is MNHEY and CDR2 is SVGAGI in the germline V gene. The chain's CDR3 is CASRNSGTYEQYF. The CDR3 DNA is TGTGCCAGCAGGAATTCAGGGACCTACGAGCAGTACTTC.

For this clone: One junction end does not reproduce the germline sequence, and a read error may be involved. The rearrangement uses TRBV7-6 and TRBJ2-1; 9 nucleotides match TRBD2. Germline V lookup: CDR1 SGHVS, CDR2 FNYEAQ. This CDR3 contains 13 residues. The DNA for the CDR3 is TGTGCCAGCAGTTTAGCGGGAGTCAATGAGCAGTTCTTC. Translated, it gives CASSLAGVNEQFF. Full variable domain (remainder filled in from reference TRBV7-6 and TRBJ2-1): GAGVSQSPRYKVTKRGQDVALRCDPISGHVSLYWYRQALGQGPEFLTYFNYEAQQDKSGLPNDRFSAERPEGSISTLTIQRTEQRDSAMYRCASSLAGVNEQFFGPGTRLTVL.

This chain links TRBV7-2 with TRBJ1-6; D may be TRBD1 (5 bases). The CDR3 has 15 amino acids. V dropped 1 base and J dropped 9 bases, with 13 bases sitting between them. Per germline, CDR1 SGHTA and CDR2 FQGNSA. In DNA, the CDR3 is TGTGCCAGCAGCTTAGTAGGGGTGGAAGTTTCACCCCTCCACTTT. It specifies CASSLVGVEVSPLHF.